A selection of T cell receptor beta chains follows, all from one sample in a study of OX40 agonist ivuxolimab in advanced cancers. Sequencing used immunoSEQ multiplex PCR; TCRdb keeps in-frame clones, though not all of them. This sample has about 70,000 clones, with roughly 92% found just once. Sample: CD4+ or CD8+ T cells sorted from blood, taken in a trial of the OX40 agonist ivuxolimab. These receptors came from an adult with an advanced solid tumor such as melanoma, head and neck, liver or kidney cancer. CDR3s include the opening cysteine and the closing phenylalanine or tryptophan. D genes are given only for firm matches.

TRBV29-1	TRBJ2-7	.	CSVLTGYYEQYF
TRBV6-6	TRBJ1-4	.	CASSYLGRGAEKLFF
TRBV9	TRBJ2-3	.	CASSDTPGMVTDTQYF
TRBV5-1	TRBJ1-1	.	CASSKAGQNTEAFF
TRBV28	TRBJ1-1	.	CASRDTEAFF
TRBV28	TRBJ2-7	TRBD2	CASTAGGTGSSYEQYF
TRBV6-1	TRBJ2-7	.	CASSVLLSYEQYF
TRBV11-3	TRBJ2-3	TRBD2	CASSPLTGSGRGGTDTQYF
TRBV28	TRBJ1-5	.	CASSLSAQPQHF
TRBV5-4	TRBJ2-1	TRBD2	CASSLTSAAYNEQFF
TRBV2	TRBJ2-7	.	CASRKAERPYEQYF
TRBV28	TRBJ2-3	TRBD1	CASSTGGRDTQYF
TRBV7-6	TRBJ1-2	.	CASSLRDNVGYTF
TRBV15	TRBJ2-2	.	CATSRDRLPNTGELFF
TRBV10-3	TRBJ2-4	TRBD2	CAIQDGGDKNIQYF
TRBV5-1	TRBJ2-7	TRBD2	CASSLGGSGRFFEQYF
TRBV5-1	TRBJ1-1	.	CASSPGHPNTEAFF
TRBV14	TRBJ1-1	.	CASSRGFFGDSMNTEAFF
TRBV20-1	TRBJ2-5	TRBD2	CSALAGETQYF
TRBV19	TRBJ1-1	TRBD1	CATDRGNEAFF
TRBV2	TRBJ2-4	.	CASRARDIQYF
TRBV5-6	TRBJ2-1	TRBD2	CASSLGLAVNEQFF
TRBV6-5	TRBJ1-2	.	CASSSPGLNYGYTF
TRBV6-5	TRBJ1-3	TRBD1	CASSSGQGSRNTIYF
TRBV5-1	TRBJ2-1	.	CASSLAGQIGYNEQFF
TRBV14	TRBJ2-2	.	CASSQEKGTRAGELFF
TRBV13	TRBJ1-6	.	CATRRGADSPLHF
TRBV5-1	TRBJ2-1	TRBD2	CASSQLGLAGGLDEQFF
TRBV11-3	TRBJ2-7	.	CASSNRGYEQYF
TRBV10-3	TRBJ2-5	.	CAISDPTRVETQYF
TRBV5-1	TRBJ2-6	TRBD1	CASSLAQGTTGANVLTF
TRBV7-2	TRBJ2-7	.	CASSSSLLSGAYEQYF
TRBV7-2	TRBJ2-3	.	CASSLFDGNTDTQYF
TRBV29-1	TRBJ1-4	TRBD1	CSVNRGDEKLFF
TRBV7-2	TRBJ2-3	TRBD2	CASSFPGGGTQYF
TRBV18	TRBJ2-2	TRBD1	CASSPEATGTASTGELFF
TRBV9	TRBJ2-5	TRBD2	CASSLGLAGGLGTQYF
TRBV18	TRBJ2-6	.	CASSPYRAGANVLTF
TRBV9	TRBJ2-2	TRBD2	CASSVRGLAGGGGELFF
TRBV13	.	TRBD2	CASSWGGGGHEQYF
TRBV7-3	TRBJ2-1	.	CASSLRGDNEQFF
TRBV28	TRBJ2-3	.	CASSSSAAGIDTQYF
TRBV18	TRBJ2-7	TRBD2	CASSPRLAGDSEQYF
TRBV7-3	TRBJ2-2	.	CASSLAGGTGELFF
TRBV7-2	TRBJ2-3	.	CASSGGLATSQYF
TRBV7-2	TRBJ2-3	.	CASSLVAEAGADTQYF
TRBV7-2	TRBJ2-7	.	CASSLEGGAAYEQYF
TRBV6-5	TRBJ1-5	.	CASSPFLHSNQPQHF
TRBV7-3	TRBJ2-1	TRBD2	CASSLWFRTSGRPTYNEQFF
TRBV19	TRBJ2-1	.	CASSMEELPTNGEQFF
TRBV11-2	TRBJ2-1	TRBD2	CASSPAFLAGGLNEQFF
TRBV20-1	TRBJ2-7	.	CSARYEQYF
TRBV18	TRBJ2-5	TRBD1	CASSPLLQGARKETQYF
TRBV7-3	TRBJ1-3	.	CASSSGRDSGNTIYF
TRBV7-2	TRBJ1-2	.	CASSSNLNRDGHGYTF
TRBV4-3	TRBJ1-4	TRBD1	CASSQAVGGPREKLFF
TRBV6-6	TRBJ2-7	.	CASSYSIQGNEQYF
TRBV4-3	TRBJ1-3	.	CASSQDYGTIGNTIYF
TRBV5-4	TRBJ2-5	.	CASSFTPQETQYF
TRBV4-1	TRBJ2-3	TRBD2	CASSRQREGVRTDTQYF